This T cell receptor beta chain derives from a study of shared clonotypes between healthy human individuals (dated by TCRdb to 2018 to 2021). For the wider study: A few men and two women, aged 18 to 49 years, made up the cohort. Per donor, three plates each were used for CD4 naive and CD4 memory, two for CD8 naive, and one for CD8 memory. The study deeply sequenced blood TCR repertoires of about 5 healthy adults to estimate repertoire size and the extent of clonotype sharing between individuals. To increase sequencing depth and limit assay-specific biases, TCR repertoire library preparation and sequencing were carried out by different laboratories using diverse techniques. Between about 0.8 and 9.5 billion PBMCs per donor were obtained by leukapheresis.

The study at large found these results: Because the study included only a small number of donors, the genetic and exposure-history diversity represented was limited. Rarefaction of sorted-subset datasets indicated incomplete sequencing despite the large sequencing depth. Sampling was restricted to blood, and TCR repertoires in tissues likely differ from the TCR repertoires found in blood. Compared with non-shared clonotypes, the clonotypes found in all four sorted-subset donors had higher generation probabilities. Naive subsets generally had larger estimated clonotype richness than memory subsets. Based on pairwise subsampling, the degree of clonotype sharing among donors was expected to be affected by sequencing depth. Across four donors, approximately 4.6% of naive CD4, roughly 3.4% of naive CD8, approximately 2.5% of memory CD4, and about 0.44% of memory CD8 clonotypes were shared.

From its cysteine to its phenylalanine, the CDR3 spans 21 amino acids. Only CDR3 DNA is held: 63 bases, read in frame from base 1. According to the germline V gene, CDR1 reads SGHRS and CDR2 reads YFSETQ. V loses 3 bases, J loses 0 bases, and the germline ends lie 25 bases apart. Using the deep immunoSEQ assay, TCR CDR3 regions were amplified from genomic DNA by multiplex PCR. Genomic DNA extracted from each cell subset was distributed evenly over all wells of several immunoSEQ 96-well plates, and each plate served as one replicate. For sorted subsets, about 220 ng of genomic DNA, equivalent to some 30,000 T cell genomes, went into each replicate PCR. The purified libraries were quantified using a Qubit 3.0 fluorometer, sized with a Bioanalyzer 2100, and then quantified again using the KAPA Library Quantification kit. Every immunoSEQ 96-well plate was sequenced on a separate single-read 150-cycle Illumina NextSeq 550 flow cell. As for how the authors treated the data: Because the immunoSEQ output included only junctional sequences and no quality scores, the filtering could not be the same as the filtering used for full-length reads. To assign V/J genes and CDR3, sequences were annotated using PyIR, a Python wrapper for IgBLAST v1.9, with IMGT germline references. Reads were filtered out if the reads had weak V/J assignments (E-value above 1e-6), no CDR3, stop codons, out-of-frame junctions, or ambiguous translated residues. A V3J clonotype was defined by an identical inferred V gene, J gene, and CDR3 amino acid sequence. Percentage overlap between repertoires was calculated by dividing the number of shared unique clonotypes by the size of the smaller repertoire. Repertoire richness was assessed with RTK rarefaction, the Chao1 estimator, and Recon v2.1 estimates of unobserved clonotypes. For all TCRbeta clonotypes obtained by the gDNA method from a handful of donors, generation probabilities were computed with OLGA. TCRdb's version of the immuneACCESS table is confined to in-frame rearrangements and falls short of the full clone set. An unresolved V gene accounts for under half of the shortfall where checked; the remainder is of unknown origin. For V, J and clone size, that table is used; D and trimming come from the DNA. The sample table lists about 1 million clones, roughly 80% of them with a count of one. The ten most abundant clones make up roughly 1.4% of the sample.

Donors were healthy HIV-negative adults with no recently reported acute infections or vaccinations. Only Caucasian adults living in Nashville, Tennessee, USA were represented among the donors. CD4+ T cells were enriched through magnetic negative selection, after which naive cells were positively selected on CD45RA and the remaining negative fraction served as the memory subset. After blood collection by leukapheresis, PBMCs were isolated using Ficoll-Histopaque density gradient centrifugation and then cryopreserved in the vapor phase of liquid nitrogen. Purity and quantity of every magnetically sorted T cell population were checked by analytical flow cytometry. From each sorted fraction, genomic DNA was isolated and quantified by UV absorbance on a Nanodrop 2000c. Comment on this clone: No cognate antigen has been identified for it. No much larger clone exists at a distance of one base, and base qualities are not known.

The TCR comes from a man aged 18-30 years in good health. This receptor chain uses TRBV5-1 and TRBJ2-6; the D segment could be TRBD1, given 6 matching bases. The sequencing sample was made of memory CD4+ T cells sorted from blood. The cell subset or site label corresponds to: CD45RA-negative fraction. The DNA is TGCGCCAGCAGCTCGAGGGCCCCGGATGTCAGGGGTTCCTCTGGGGCCAACGTCCTGACTTTC. Its translation is CASSSRAPDVRGSSGANVLTF. When the CDR3 is completed using the reference TRBV5-1 and TRBJ2-6 genes on either side, the full variable domain is KAGVTQTPRYLIKTRGQQVTLSCSPISGHRSVSWYQQTPGQGLQFLFEYFSETQRNKGNFPGRFSGRQFSNSRSEMNVSTLELGDSALYLCASSSRAPDVRGSSGANVLTFGAGSRLTVL.